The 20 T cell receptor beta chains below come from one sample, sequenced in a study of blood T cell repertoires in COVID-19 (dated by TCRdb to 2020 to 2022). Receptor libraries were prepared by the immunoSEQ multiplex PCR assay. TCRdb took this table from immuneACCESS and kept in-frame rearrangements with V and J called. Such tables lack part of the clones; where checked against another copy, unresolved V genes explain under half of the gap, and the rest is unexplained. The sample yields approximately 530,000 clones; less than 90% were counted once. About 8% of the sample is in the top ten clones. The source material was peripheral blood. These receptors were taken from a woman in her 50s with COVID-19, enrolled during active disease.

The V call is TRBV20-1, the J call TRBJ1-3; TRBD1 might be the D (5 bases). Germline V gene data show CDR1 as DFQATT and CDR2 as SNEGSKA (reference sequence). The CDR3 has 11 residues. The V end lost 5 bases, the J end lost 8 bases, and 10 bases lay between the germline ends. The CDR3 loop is CSAQGVDTIYF. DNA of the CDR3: TGCAGTGCTCAAGGGGTAGACACCATATATTTT.

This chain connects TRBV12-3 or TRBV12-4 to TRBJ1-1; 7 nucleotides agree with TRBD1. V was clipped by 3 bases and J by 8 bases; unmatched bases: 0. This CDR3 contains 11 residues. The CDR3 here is CASSLDREAFF. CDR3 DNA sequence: TGTGCCAGCAGTTTGGACAGGGAAGCTTTCTTT.

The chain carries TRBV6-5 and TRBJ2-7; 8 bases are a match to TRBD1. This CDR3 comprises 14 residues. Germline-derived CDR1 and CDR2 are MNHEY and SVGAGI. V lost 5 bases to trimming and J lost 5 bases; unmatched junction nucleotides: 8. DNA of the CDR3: TGTGCCAGCAGTAGTCGACAGGGGATGAACGAGCAGTACTTC. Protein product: CASSSRQGMNEQYF.

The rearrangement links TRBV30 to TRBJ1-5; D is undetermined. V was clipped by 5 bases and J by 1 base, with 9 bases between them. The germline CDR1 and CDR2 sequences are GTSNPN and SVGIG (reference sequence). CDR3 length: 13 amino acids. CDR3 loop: CAWSTESNQPQHF. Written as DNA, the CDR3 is TGTGCCTGGTCAACAGAGAGCAATCAGCCCCAGCATTTT.

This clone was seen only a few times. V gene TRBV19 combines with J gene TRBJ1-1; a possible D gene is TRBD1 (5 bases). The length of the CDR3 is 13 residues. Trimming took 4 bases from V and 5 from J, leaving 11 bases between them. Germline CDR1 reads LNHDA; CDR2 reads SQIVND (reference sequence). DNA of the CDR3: TGTGCCAGTAGTACGCAGGGCTGGACTGAAGCTTTCTTT. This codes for CASSTQGWTEAFF.

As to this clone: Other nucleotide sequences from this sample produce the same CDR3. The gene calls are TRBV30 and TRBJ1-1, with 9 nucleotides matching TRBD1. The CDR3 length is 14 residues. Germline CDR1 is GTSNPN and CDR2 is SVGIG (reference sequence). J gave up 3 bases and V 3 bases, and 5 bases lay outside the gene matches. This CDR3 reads CAWRAWTGDTEAFF. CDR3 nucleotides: TGTGCCTGGAGGGCTTGGACAGGGGACACTGAAGCTTTCTTT.

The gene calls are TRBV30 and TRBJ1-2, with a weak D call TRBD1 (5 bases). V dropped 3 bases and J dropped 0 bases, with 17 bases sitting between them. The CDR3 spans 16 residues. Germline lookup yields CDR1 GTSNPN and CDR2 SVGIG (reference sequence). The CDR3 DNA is TGTGCCTGGAGCGATCCCCGACAGAAGGCTAACTATGGCTACACCTTC. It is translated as CAWSDPRQKANYGYTF. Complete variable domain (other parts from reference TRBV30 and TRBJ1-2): SQTIHQWPATLVQPVGSPLSLECTVEGTSNPNLYWYRQAAGRGLQLLFYSVGIGQISSEVPQNLSASRPQDRQFILSSKKLLLSDSGFYLCAWSDPRQKANYGYTFGSGTRLTVV.

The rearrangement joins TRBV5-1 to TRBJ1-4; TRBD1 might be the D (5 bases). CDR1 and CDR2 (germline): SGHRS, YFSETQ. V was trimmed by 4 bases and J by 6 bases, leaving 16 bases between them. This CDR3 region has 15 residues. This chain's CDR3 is CASSDDSLRDEKLFF. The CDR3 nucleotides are TGCGCCAGCAGCGATGACAGTCTGCGTGATGAAAAACTGTTTTTT.

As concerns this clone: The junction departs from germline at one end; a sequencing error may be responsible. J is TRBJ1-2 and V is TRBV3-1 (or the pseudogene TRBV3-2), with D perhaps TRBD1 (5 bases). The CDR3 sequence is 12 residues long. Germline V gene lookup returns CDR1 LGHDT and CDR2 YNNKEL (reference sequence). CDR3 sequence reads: CASSPGTLVPNF. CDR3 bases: TGTGCCAGCAGCCCCGGGACTCTCGTCCCCAACTTC.

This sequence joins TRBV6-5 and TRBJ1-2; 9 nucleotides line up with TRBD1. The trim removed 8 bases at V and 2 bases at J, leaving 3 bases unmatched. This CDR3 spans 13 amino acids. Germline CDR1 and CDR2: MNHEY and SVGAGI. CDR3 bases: TGTGCCAGCTGGGACAGGGTAAACTATGGCTACACCTTC. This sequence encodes CASWDRVNYGYTF.

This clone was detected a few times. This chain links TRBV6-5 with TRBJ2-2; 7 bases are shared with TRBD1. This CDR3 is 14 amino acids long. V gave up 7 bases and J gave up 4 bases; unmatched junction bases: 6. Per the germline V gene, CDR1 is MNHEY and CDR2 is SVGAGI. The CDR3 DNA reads TGTGCCAGCATAGCTTCAGGGGGCACCGGGGAGCTGTTTTTT. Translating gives CASIASGGTGELFF.

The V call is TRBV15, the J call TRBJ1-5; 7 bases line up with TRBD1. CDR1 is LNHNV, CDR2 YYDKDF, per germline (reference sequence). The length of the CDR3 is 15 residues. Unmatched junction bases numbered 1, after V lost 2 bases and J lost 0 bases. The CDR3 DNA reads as TGTGCCACCAGCAGACAGGGGGTTAGCAATCAGCCCCAGCATTTT. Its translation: CATSRQGVSNQPQHF.

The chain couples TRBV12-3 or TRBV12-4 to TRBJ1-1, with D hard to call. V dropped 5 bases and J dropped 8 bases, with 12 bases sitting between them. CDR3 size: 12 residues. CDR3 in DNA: TGTGCCAGCAGTGCTCGGGTGGCCGAAGCTTTCTTT. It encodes CASSARVAEAFF.

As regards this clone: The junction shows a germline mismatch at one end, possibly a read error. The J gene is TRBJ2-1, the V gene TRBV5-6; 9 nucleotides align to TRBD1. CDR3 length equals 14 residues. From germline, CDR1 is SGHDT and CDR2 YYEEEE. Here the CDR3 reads CASSFPLTGTGTIF. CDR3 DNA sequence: TGTGCCAGCAGCTTCCCGCTCACCGGGACAGGGACGATCTTC.

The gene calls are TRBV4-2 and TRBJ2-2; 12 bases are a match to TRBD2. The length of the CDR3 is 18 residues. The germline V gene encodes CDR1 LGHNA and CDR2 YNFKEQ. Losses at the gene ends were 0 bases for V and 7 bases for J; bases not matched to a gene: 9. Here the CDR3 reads CASSQEKGLAGGDGELFF. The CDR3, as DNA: TGTGCCAGCAGCCAAGAGAAGGGCCTAGCGGGGGGGGACGGGGAGCTGTTTTTT.

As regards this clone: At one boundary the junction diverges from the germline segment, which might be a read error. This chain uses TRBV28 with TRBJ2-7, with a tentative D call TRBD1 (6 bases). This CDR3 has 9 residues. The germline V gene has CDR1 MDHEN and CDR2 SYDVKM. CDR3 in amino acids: CASGRAGDF. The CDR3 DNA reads TGTGCCAGCGGACGGGCAGGGGACTTC.

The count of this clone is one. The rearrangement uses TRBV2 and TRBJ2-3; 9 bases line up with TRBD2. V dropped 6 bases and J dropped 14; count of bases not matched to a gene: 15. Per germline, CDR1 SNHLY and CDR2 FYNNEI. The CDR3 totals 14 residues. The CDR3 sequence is CASRKEGSGTSSYF. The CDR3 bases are TGTGCCAGCAGAAAAGAAGGTTCCGGGACTAGCTCGTATTTT.

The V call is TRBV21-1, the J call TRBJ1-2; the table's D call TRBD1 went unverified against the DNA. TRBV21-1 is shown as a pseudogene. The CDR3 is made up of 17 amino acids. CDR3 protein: CASSLKGDPRESYGYTF. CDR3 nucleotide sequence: TGTGCCAGCAGCTTAAAGGGGGACCCTCGAGAGAGCTATGGCTACACCTTC.

CDR3 region: CASSLGGFLTKNIQYF. CDR3 coding DNA: TGTGCCAGCAGTTTAGGGGGCTTCCTTACCAAAAACATTCAGTACTTC. This chain links TRBV28 with TRBJ2-4, with D perhaps matching TRBD1 (6 bases). This CDR3 is built from 16 residues. Germline V gene sequence: CDR1 MDHEN, CDR2 SYDVKM. Trimming removed 2 bases at V and 2 bases at J, with 13 bases between.

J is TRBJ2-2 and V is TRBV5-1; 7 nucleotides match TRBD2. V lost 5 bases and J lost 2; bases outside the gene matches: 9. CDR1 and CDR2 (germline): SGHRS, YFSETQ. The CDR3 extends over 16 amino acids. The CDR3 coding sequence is TGCGCCAGCAGTTATTCGGGGGGACCCAACACCGGGGAGCTGTTTTTT. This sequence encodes CASSYSGGPNTGELFF.